Presented here are 14 T cell receptor beta chains from one specimen sequenced in a study of OX40 agonist ivuxolimab in advanced cancers. Generated by immunoSEQ multiplex PCR, the TCRdb table keeps only in-frame clones and is missing some. The data hold 48,000 or so clones, with about 81% observed a single time. The sequenced sample was CD4+ or CD8+ T cells sorted from blood, obtained in a trial of the OX40 agonist ivuxolimab. These receptors were obtained from an adult with an advanced solid tumor such as melanoma, head and neck, liver or kidney cancer.

The CDR3 region has the DNA TGTGCCAGCTCACCAGACTATGGCTACACCTTC. It specifies CASSPDYGYTF. The rearrangement links TRBV18 to TRBJ1-2; no clear D gene. The CDR3 is 11 residues long. Deletions cut 2 bases from V and 3 bases from J, with 1 base between. The germline V gene encodes CDR1 KGHSH and CDR2 LQKENI.

The rearrangement joins TRBV21-1 to TRBJ1-1. TRBV21-1 is described as a pseudogene. The CDR3 contains 21 residues. CDR3 DNA sequence: TGTGCCAGCAGCAAAAACCGACCCTCGGGGGCCTCCTTTTTGTTGAACACTGAAGCTTTCTTT. Its translation: CASSKNRPSGASFLLNTEAFF.

The V gene is TRBV5-4, the J gene TRBJ2-7; 7 bases fit TRBD2. The V gene end was trimmed by 4 bases and the J gene end by 6 bases; junction bases not matched to a gene: 13. CDR1 is SGHNT, CDR2 YYREEE, per germline (reference sequence). The CDR3 is 15 residues long. CDR3 in amino acids: CASSGRWAGEPEQYF. The DNA of the CDR3 is TGTGCCAGCAGCGGGCGTTGGGCGGGAGAACCCGAGCAGTACTTC.

This chain connects TRBV7-9 to TRBJ1-4, with 7 bases identical to TRBD1. CDR3 length: 14 amino acids. CDR1 is SEHNR and CDR2 is FQNEAQ in the germline V gene (reference sequence). Unmatched junction bases numbered 7, after V lost 5 bases and J lost 7 bases. CDR3 amino acids: CASSPRGLSEKLFF. In nucleotides, the CDR3 is TGTGCCAGCAGCCCAAGGGGGCTTAGTGAAAAACTGTTTTTT.

This rearrangement joins TRBV6-1 to TRBJ1-6, with D tentatively TRBD1 (5 bases). Germline assignment: CDR1 MNHNS and CDR2 SASEGT. The CDR3 spans 14 residues. V gave up 9 bases and J gave up 1 base, with 10 bases separating them. The CDR3: CASDQGSYNSPLHF. CDR3 coding DNA: TGTGCCAGTGACCAGGGATCCTATAATTCACCCCTCCACTTT.

This rearrangement joins TRBV5-4 to TRBJ1-6; maybe TRBD1 (5 bases). V dropped 4 bases and J dropped 10 bases, with 18 bases sitting between them. This CDR3 region has 15 residues. CDR1 and CDR2 (germline): SGHNT, YYREEE (reference sequence). CDR3 nucleotide sequence: TGTGCCAGCAGCAGAGGGACGGGAGAGTACTCACCCCTCCACTTT. Translating gives CASSRGTGEYSPLHF.

By share, this clone counts as medium-sized. The chain couples TRBV27 to TRBJ2-5; D is ambiguous. CDR1 and CDR2 (germline): MNHEY, SMNVEV (reference sequence). The CDR3 is 13 amino acids. Trimming pared 2 bases from V and 5 bases from J, leaving 9 bases between. CDR3 nucleotide sequence: TGTGCCAGCAGTTTACGTAGGACGGAGACCCAGTACTTC. Its protein is CASSLRRTETQYF.

The genes are TRBV5-1 and TRBJ2-1; the match to TRBD2 covers 8 bases. Trimming removed 1 base from V and 7 bases from J; junction bases left unmatched: 10. This CDR3 is built from 16 residues. The germline CDR1 and CDR2 sequences are SGHRS and YFSETQ. The CDR3 loop is CASSLWGSGSGNEQFF. The CDR3 DNA sequence: TGCGCCAGCAGCTTGTGGGGGAGCGGGAGCGGGAATGAGCAGTTCTTC.

In this sample, this clone turned up once. This sequence joins TRBV5-1 and TRBJ2-7, with 11 bases matching TRBD1. The germline gives CDR1 SGHRS, CDR2 YFSETQ. The length of the CDR3 is 15 residues. V was clipped by 3 bases and J by 5 bases; unmatched bases: 7. The CDR3 protein is CASSSGQGVLNEQYF. In nucleotides, the CDR3 is TGCGCCAGCAGCTCGGGACAGGGGGTGTTGAACGAGCAGTACTTC.

The chain uses TRBV5-1 and TRBJ2-7; maybe TRBD1 (6 bases). The CDR3 extends over 14 amino acids. Germline CDR1 SGHRS, CDR2 YFSETQ. Trimming pared 4 bases from V and 2 bases from J, leaving 13 bases between. CDR3 DNA sequence: TGCGCCAGCAGCCATAGGACAGCGACCTACGAGCAGTACTTC. Its translation is CASSHRTATYEQYF.

In DNA, the CDR3 is TGTGCCATAAAAGCGGGAGGATCCTACAATGAGCAGTTCTTC. Encoded protein: CAIKAGGSYNEQFF. J is TRBJ2-1 and V is TRBV10-3; 9 nucleotides align to TRBD2. The CDR3 is 14 residues long. The germline CDR1 and CDR2 sequences are ENHRY and SYGVKD. V lost 9 bases to trimming and J lost 1 base; unmatched junction nucleotides: 4.

CDR3 sequence (DNA): TGTGCCAGCAGCCCTCGACAGGGGGCGACTGGCTACACCTTC. Protein product: CASSPRQGATGYTF. The chain links TRBV7-9 to TRBJ1-2; 10 bases agree with TRBD1. CDR1 is SEHNR and CDR2 is FQNEAQ in the germline V gene (reference sequence). The CDR3 covers 14 residues. V was clipped by 5 bases and J by 7 bases; unmatched bases: 7.

The chain joins TRBV7-2 to TRBJ1-1; the match to TRBD1 covers 8 bases. CDR1 is SGHTA and CDR2 is FQGNSA in the germline V gene. Trimming at V came to 4 bases and at J to 5 bases, leaving 15 bases not matched to a gene. The CDR3 length is 17 residues. CDR3 nucleotides: TGTGCCAGCAGCTCTCAGTTTGGGTCAGGGGGCGGAACTGAAGCTTTCTTT. Residues: CASSSQFGSGGGTEAFF.

The rearrangement joins TRBV12-5 to TRBJ2-1; 9 bases fit TRBD1. Germline V gives CDR1 LGHNT, CDR2 FRNRAP. V lost 6 bases to trimming and J lost 0 bases; unmatched junction nucleotides: 6. There are 16 residues in the CDR3. The CDR3 DNA reads as TGTGCTAGTGGCCCTACAGGGGGCATCTCCTACAATGAGCAGTTCTTC. Translated, it gives CASGPTGGISYNEQFF. The variable domain in full, with the rest retrieved from reference TRBV12-5 and TRBJ2-1, is DARVTQTPRHKVTEMGQEVTMRCQPILGHNTVFWYRQTMMQGLELLAYFRNRAPLDDSGMPKDRFSAEMPDATLATLKIQPSEPRDSAVYFCASGPTGGISYNEQFFGPGTRLTVL.